This TCR beta chain is from a study of CD8 T cells in Susac syndrome. Study-wide background: Patients with Susac syndrome who were sequenced included more than 5 with active disease and eight in remission.

With random hexamers, reverse transcription was performed on about 0.45 to 1 ug of RNA. TCRdb redid the calling of the immunoSEQ multiplex PCR reads with MiXCR, one entry per CDR3 protein. The sample holds around 71,000 distinct CDR3 sequences, just over 90% seen once. Sequencing of TCR beta was performed on blood CD8+ and CD4+ T cells. The recently defined diagnostic criteria for definite or probable disease were met by the Susac syndrome patients. In contrast to the negatively isolated CD8+ and CD4+ T cells, TEMRA cells were FACS-enriched. This CDR3 is 15 amino acids long. Germline V lookup: CDR1 SGDLS, CDR2 YYNGEE. Trimming left V 0 bases short and J 2 bases short, with 11 bases between.

Sequenced: CD4+ T cells from PBMCs. The sequence was collected from a human donor with Susac syndrome. The chain employs TRBV9 and TRBJ2-5; possibly TRBD2 for D (5 bases). The CDR3 DNA follows: TGTGCCAGCAGCGTAGGTAGCGCCTTACAAGAGACCCAGTACTTC. This sequence encodes CASSVGSALQETQYF.